Reported below is one T cell receptor beta chain. As handled by the study authors: Nucleated cell number was recorded as an estimate derived from reference gene primer amplification. Clones were sequenced by immunoSEQ multiplex PCR, and TCRdb holds only the in-frame ones, with some missing. That table supplies the V and J calls and clone size; D and trimming were determined from the DNA. The table has some 120,000 clones, 77% seen once. The source of the sample is a study of blood T cell repertoires in COVID-19. Overall study context: Acute-phase and convalescent COVID-19 samples originated in the United States, Italy and Spain. Sources were T cells, B-cell-depleted T cells, or PBMCs; the material itself was cDNA or gDNA.

V trimming: 2 bases; J trimming: 2 bases; junction bases outside the gene matches: 7. Germline values: CDR1 KGHSH, CDR2 LQKENI. This CDR3 has 16 amino acids. V and J are TRBV18 and TRBJ2-7; 9 bases fit TRBD2. The clonotype was recovered from a human donor in a cohort sampled during active COVID-19. Source material: peripheral blood. CDR3 in DNA: TGTGCCAGCTCACCAAGAGAGCGGGAGGCTACCTACGAGCAGTACTTC. This gives the protein CASSPREREATYEQYF.